A selection of T cell receptor beta chains follows, all from one sample in a study of patients and donors after allogeneic stem cell transplantation. TCRdb reprocessed the RT-PCR reads with MiXCR, giving one entry per CDR3 protein. Of hundreds of thousands of distinct CDR3 sequences in the sample, roughly 38% are singletons; the top ten hold more than 9%. Source material: blood, either unsorted or a sorted T cell fraction (not recorded which). The receptors shown here come from a human donor who was either an allogeneic HSCT recipient or a stem cell or donor lymphocyte infusion donor (not recorded which). It is not recorded whose cells these are; they may come from a transplant donor. Both conserved end residues are part of each CDR3. D genes are given only for firm matches. A clone size is listed for some rows: how often the clone was seen (once, few, many), or a class if it is expanded.

-	TRBV4-1	TRBJ1-2	-	CASSLSTSGAEFYGYTF	TGCGCCAGCAGCCTGTCTACGTCGGGGGCCGAATTCTATGGCTACACCTTC
few	TRBV12-3/TRBV12-4	TRBJ1-1	-	CASSTVSTEAFF	TGTGCCAGCAGTACGGTTAGCACTGAAGCTTTCTTT
-	TRBV12-3/TRBV12-4	TRBJ1-1	-	CASNRYRVPMNTEAFF	TGTGCCAGCAACCGCTACAGGGTCCCAATGAACACTGAAGCTTTCTTT
few	TRBV12-3/TRBV12-4	TRBJ2-3	-	CASSRDRRTDTQYF	TGTGCCAGCAGCCGGGACCGCCGCACAGATACGCAGTATTTT
-	TRBV18	TRBJ1-2	-	CASSTQGNYGYTF	TGTGCCAGCTCAACGCAGGGCAACTATGGCTACACCTTC
once	TRBV5-1	TRBJ2-2	TRBD2	CASSGRTSAGELFF	TGCGCCAGCAGCGGAAGGACTAGTGCCGGGGAGCTGTTTTTT
few	TRBV12-3/TRBV12-4	TRBJ1-1	-	CASTTDPRMNTEAFF	TGTGCCAGCACTACGGACCCACGGATGAACACTGAAGCTTTCTTT
-	TRBV24-1	TRBJ1-2	TRBD1	CATSDPDRGQTF	TGTGCCACCAGTGACCCAGACAGGGGGCAAACCTTC
-	TRBV20-1	TRBJ1-2	-	CSARTVGYCYTF	TGCAGTGCGCGGACAGTCGGCTATTGCTACACCTTC
-	TRBV4-1	TRBJ1-2	-	CASSQGPVWGGVGYGYTF	TGCGCCAGCAGCCAAGGCCCCGTTTGGGGGGGCGTGGGCTATGGCTACACCTTC
few	TRBV28	TRBJ2-7	-	CASRSLNGGIYEQYF	TGTGCCAGCAGATCCCTCAATGGGGGGATCTACGAGCAGTACTTC
-	TRBV2	TRBJ1-1	TRBD1	CASSPDRAGAFF	TGTGCCAGCAGCCCCGACAGGGCCGGAGCTTTCTTT
-	TRBV30	TRBJ1-1	-	CAASGPPAFF	TGTGCGGCCTCAGGGCCCCCAGCTTTCTTT
-	TRBV7-2	TRBJ2-3	TRBD2	CASSFLAGGRGADTQYF	TGTGCCAGCAGCTTTCTAGCGGGGGGAAGGGGCGCAGATACGCAGTATTTT
-	TRBV12-3/TRBV12-4	TRBJ1-1	-	CASSLTVKDTEAFF	TGTGCCAGCAGCCTGACAGTCAAGGACACTGAAGCTTTCTTT
few	TRBV5-5	TRBJ2-5	-	CASSFRQTATQYF	TGTGCCAGCAGCTTTAGGCAGACCGCGACCCAGTACTTC
few	TRBV25-1	TRBJ1-1	-	CASSLGLTEAFF	TGTGCCAGCAGTCTGGGCCTTACTGAAGCTTTCTTT
few	TRBV6-6	TRBJ1-5	TRBD1	CASSYSTGKQPQHF	TGTGCCAGCAGTTACTCGACAGGGAAACAGCCCCAGCATTTT
few	TRBV20-1	TRBJ1-1	-	CSAGRGTEAFF	TGCAGTGCTGGACGGGGTACTGAAGCTTTCTTT